A single sample gave rise to the 5 T cell receptor beta chains below, sequenced in a study of T cells after yellow fever vaccination. TCRdb independently ran MiXCR on the 5' RACE reads; one entry per CDR3 protein. The table lists 300,000 or so distinct CDR3 sequences, 10% to 15% of them singletons, with 0.5% to 0.6% in the top ten. The material sequenced was CD4+ T cells sorted from PBMCs, taken 45 days after the yellow fever booster vaccination. The receptors shown here come from a man younger than 45 who received the YFV17D yellow fever vaccine.

This clonotype has just a few counts. The chain is built from TRBV25-1 and TRBJ2-1, with TRBD2 matching 8 bases. The length of the CDR3 is 16 residues. Trimming cost V 1 base and J 4 bases; bases outside gene matches: 6. CDR1 is MGHDK, CDR2 SYGVNS, per germline. CDR3 coding DNA: TGTGCCAGCAGTGAATGGAGCGGGGGACCATACAATGAGCAGTTCTTC. Its protein product is CASSEWSGGPYNEQFF.

This clonotype was observed many times. The chain joins TRBV29-1 to TRBJ2-3; perhaps TRBD2 as D (5 bases). Germline V CDR1 and CDR2: SQVTM, ANQGSEA. The CDR3 has 12 residues. Between the trimmed V and J ends, which lost 2 bases and 3 bases, there was a span of 6 bases. CDR3 sequence (DNA): TGCAGCGTTGAACGGACTACAGATACGCAGTATTTT. Amino acids: CSVERTTDTQYF.

This clonotype was seen a few times. The CDR3 here is CASSQATSGRENGELFF. Written as DNA, the CDR3 is TGCGCCAGCAGCCAGGCCACTAGCGGGAGGGAGAACGGGGAGCTGTTTTTT. The rearrangement joins TRBV4-3 to TRBJ2-2, with 13 bases that match TRBD2. The CDR3 runs to 17 residues. Germline values: CDR1 LGHNA, CDR2 YSLEER. J was trimmed by 7 bases and V by 3 bases; bases with no gene match: 8.

The CDR3 nucleotides are TGCGCCAGCAGCCCTAACTCCGACTACAATGAGCAGTTCTTC. Translation gives CASSPNSDYNEQFF. This chain links TRBV5-1 with TRBJ2-1; D uncertain. The length of the CDR3 is 14 residues. Germline V gene lookup returns CDR1 SGHRS and CDR2 YFSETQ. V was cut by 4 bases and J by 3 bases, with 11 bases left in between.

A word on this clonotype: Since no conserved phenylalanine or tryptophan closes the CDR3, a read error is the likely cause. The chain uses TRBV7-2 and TRBJ2-1; TRBD1 is a possible D gene (5 bases). In germline, CDR1 is SGHTA, CDR2 FQGNSA. The CDR3 spans 15 residues. Trimming left V 0 bases short and J 12 bases short, with 18 bases between. The DNA for the CDR3 is TGTGCCAGCAGCTTAGCGGAGTGGGGCGGAACAGTGCAGTTCTTA. Its translation is CASSLAEWGGTVQFL.